The source of this TCR beta chain is a study of T cells after yellow fever vaccination. Overall study findings and caveats: Detected again after the booster were most primary-vaccination clones, at 95% to 98% CD4 and 80% to 90% CD8. Secondary responses were weaker yet peaked faster, day 5 versus 15.

This clonotype was detected a few times. Its antigen remains unidentified. TCRdb ran MiXCR on the 5' RACE reads and lists one entry per CDR3 protein. The sample lists 200,000 to 250,000 distinct CDR3 sequences, 6% to 7.5% occurring once. Looked up from germline, CDR1 is SGHTA and CDR2 is FQGNSA. This CDR3 is 16 amino acids long. Trimming removed 5 bases from V and 2 bases from J; junction bases left unmatched: 8. The source is a young man who received the YFV17D yellow fever vaccine. V usage is TRBV7-2 and J usage is TRBJ2-4; 8 bases align to TRBD1. Sequences were derived from CD4+ T cells sorted from PBMCs, sampled 15 days after the yellow fever booster vaccination. In nucleotides, the CDR3 is TGTGCCAGCAGCACGCGAGGACAGGGTCCCAAAAACATTCAGTACTTC. Its protein is CASSTRGQGPKNIQYF. Variable domain in full (rest from reference TRBV7-2 and TRBJ2-4): GAGVSQSPSNKVTEKGKDVELRCDPISGHTALYWYRQSLGQGLEFLIYFQGNSAPDKSGLPSDRFSAERTGGSVSTLTIQRTQQEDSAVYLCASSTRGQGPKNIQYFGAGTRLSVL.